The source of this T cell receptor (beta chain) is a study of blood T cell repertoires in COVID-19. Produced via immunoSEQ multiplex PCR; TCRdb's table is partial and in-frame only. The top ten clones hold approximately 7.6% of a sample with about 120,000 clones, roughly four fifths of them seen once. CDR1 and CDR2 (germline): SQVTM, ANQGSEA. The germline V and J ends were trimmed by 1 base and 0 bases, with 10 bases remaining between them. The CDR3 runs 15 residues. The genes are TRBV29-1 and TRBJ2-1, with D perhaps TRBD2 (5 bases). This receptor was obtained from an older man with active or convalescent COVID-19. The sequenced sample consisted of peripheral blood. The CDR3: CSVEVPGSSYNEQFF. CDR3 in DNA: TGCAGCGTTGAAGTACCGGGGAGCTCCTACAATGAGCAGTTCTTC.